This T cell receptor beta chain was sequenced in a study of T cells after yellow fever vaccination. Study findings and constraints: Most primary-vaccination clones recurred post-booster (approximately 96% CD4, over 70% CD8).

TCRdb ran MiXCR on the 5' RACE reads and lists one entry per CDR3 protein. The table shows about 580,000 distinct CDR3 sequences, with roughly a sixth occurring only once. In its sample, this clonotype was seen many times. The target antigen is unknown. This clonotype was obtained from a man between 18 and 35 years old who received the YFV17D yellow fever vaccine. This sample comprised PBMCs, obtained about 5 days after the first yellow fever vaccination.

CDR3 sequence reads: CASSLWNRGDYGYTF. CDR3 bases: TGTGCCAGCAGCTTGTGGAACAGGGGTGACTATGGCTACACCTTC. J is TRBJ1-2 and V is TRBV7-9; 7 positions match TRBD1. This CDR3 comprises 15 residues. Germline CDR1 SEHNR, CDR2 FQNEAQ (reference sequence). The V gene end was trimmed by 3 bases and the J gene end by 3 bases; junction bases not matched to a gene: 7.